The 12 T cell receptor beta chains below come from one sample, sequenced in a study of control samples from healthy donors and cancer patients (dated by TCRdb to 2020 to 2022). To prepare the library, the immunoSEQ multiplex PCR assay was applied. Sourced from immuneACCESS, this table was stored by TCRdb with only in-frame sequences that have V and J called. A share of the clones is absent; for the studies checked, an unresolved V gene accounts for under half, and the remainder has no known explanation. The sample data list more than 50,000 clones, and over 75% of these were observed just once. The ten largest make up 0.95% to 1.5% of the sample. Material: PBMCs. Receptors originate from a woman aged 50 to 65 with colorectal cancer.

This clone appeared once. The chain uses TRBV7-2 and TRBJ2-1; D is possibly TRBD1 (6 bases). The germline V and J ends were trimmed by 2 bases and 3 bases, with 11 bases remaining between them. There are 15 residues in the CDR3. Germline V lookup: CDR1 SGHTA, CDR2 FQGNSA. The CDR3: CASSLSGQNYNEQFF. For the CDR3, the DNA is TGTGCCAGCAGCTTATCAGGACAGAACTACAATGAGCAGTTCTTC.

This chain uses TRBV5-6 with TRBJ1-2, with D uncertain. CDR3 length: 13 amino acids. V lost 4 bases and J lost 4, with 11 bases in between. From germline, CDR1 is SGHDT and CDR2 YYEEEE. CDR3 protein: CASSVASFYGYTF. As DNA, the CDR3 is TGTGCCAGCAGCGTCGCGTCTTTCTATGGCTACACCTTC.

The chain employs TRBV11-1 and TRBJ1-1, with unresolved D. CDR1 and CDR2 (germline): SGHAT, FQDESV (reference sequence). The CDR3 is made up of 13 amino acids. The V end lost 2 bases, the J end lost 1 base, and 5 bases lay between the germline ends. This CDR3 reads CASSLQPNTEAFF. The CDR3 DNA is TGTGCCAGCAGCTTACAGCCGAACACTGAAGCTTTCTTT.

V gene TRBV12-3 or TRBV12-4 combines with J gene TRBJ1-3; D is unclear. The CDR3 is 13 amino acids. V was trimmed by 6 bases and J by 0 bases, leaving 6 bases between them. Written as DNA, the CDR3 is TGTGCCAGCAGCCCATCCTCTGGAAACACCATATATTTT. Protein sequence: CASSPSSGNTIYF.

The chain is built from TRBV6-1 and TRBJ2-7; D may be TRBD1 (5 bases). There are 15 residues in the CDR3. Germline V lookup: CDR1 MNHNS, CDR2 SASEGT. The V end was cut by 0 bases, the J end by 4 bases, with 13 bases between. For the CDR3, the DNA is TGTGCCAGCAGTGAAGCTGCCAGGGAAGGGTACGAGCAGTACTTC. It yields the protein CASSEAAREGYEQYF.

This clone was detected a few times. The chain is built from TRBV5-4 and TRBJ2-5; 7 bases agree with TRBD1. V was clipped by 1 base and J by 2 bases; unmatched bases: 8. Germline-derived CDR1 and CDR2 are SGHNT and YYREEE (reference sequence). CDR3 size: 16 residues. The CDR3 DNA is TGTGCCAGCAGCTTGTGGGACAGCTACGATCAAGAGACCCAGTACTTC. It codes for CASSLWDSYDQETQYF.

The rearrangement uses TRBV2 and TRBJ1-1; tentatively, D is TRBD1 (5 bases). The CDR3 is 14 amino acids. The ends were cut back, 2 bases at V and 4 bases at J, with 11 bases in the middle. Germline-derived CDR1 and CDR2 are SNHLY and FYNNEI. The CDR3 is CASSETRVGTEAFF. The DNA of the CDR3 is TGTGCCAGCAGTGAAACCAGGGTAGGCACTGAAGCTTTCTTT. Full variable domain (outside the CDR3, taken from reference TRBV2 and TRBJ1-1): EPEVTQTPSHQVTQMGQEVILRCVPISNHLYFYWYRQILGQKVEFLVSFYNNEISEKSEIFDDQFSVERPDGSNFTLKIRSTKLEDSAMYFCASSETRVGTEAFFGQGTRLTVV.

The V call is TRBV18, the J call TRBJ1-1; 8 nucleotides match TRBD1. This CDR3 has 18 amino acids. V shed 7 bases, J shed 1 base, and the junction held 17 bases outside the gene matches. Germline values: CDR1 KGHSH, CDR2 LQKENI. The CDR3 protein is CASLSTGDIPSWNTEAFF. CDR3 DNA: TGTGCCAGCTTATCGACAGGGGACATCCCCTCCTGGAACACTGAAGCTTTCTTT.

The rearrangement links TRBV2 to TRBJ2-7, with a possible D match to TRBD1 (6 bases). V lost 7 bases and J lost 2, with 12 bases in between. In germline, CDR1 is SNHLY, CDR2 FYNNEI. This CDR3 is built from 13 residues. The CDR3 DNA is TGTGCCAGCAATCAGGGGTCTCCCTACGAGCAGTACTTC. It encodes CASNQGSPYEQYF.

Here the CDR3 reads CASSRIAEPYEQYF. The CDR3 DNA is TGTGCCAGCAGCCGGATAGCGGAGCCCTACGAGCAGTACTTC. The rearrangement links TRBV3-1 (or the pseudogene TRBV3-2) to TRBJ2-7, with TRBD2 as a possible D gene (6 bases). V lost 4 bases and J lost 2, with 12 bases in between. The germline V gene encodes CDR1 LGHDT and CDR2 YNNKEL (reference sequence). CDR3 length equals 14 residues.

The chain is built from TRBV6-6 and TRBJ1-1; D remains unclear. The germline V gene has CDR1 MNHNY and CDR2 SVGAGI (reference sequence). V lost 6 bases, J lost 3 bases, and 11 bases lay in between. The CDR3 consists of 13 residues. This chain's CDR3 is CASRGFFDTEAFF. The CDR3 coding sequence is TGTGCCAGCAGGGGGTTTTTCGACACTGAAGCTTTCTTT.

The genes are TRBV3-1 (or the pseudogene TRBV3-2) and TRBJ2-2; 8 bases line up with TRBD2. The CDR3 has 15 residues. Germline V gene data show CDR1 as LGHDT and CDR2 as YNNKEL (reference sequence). The trim removed 6 bases at V and 4 bases at J, leaving 7 bases unmatched. DNA for the CDR3: TGTGCCAGCAGTCGACGGGAGGGGGTCACCGGGGAGCTGTTTTTT. This gives the protein CASSRREGVTGELFF.